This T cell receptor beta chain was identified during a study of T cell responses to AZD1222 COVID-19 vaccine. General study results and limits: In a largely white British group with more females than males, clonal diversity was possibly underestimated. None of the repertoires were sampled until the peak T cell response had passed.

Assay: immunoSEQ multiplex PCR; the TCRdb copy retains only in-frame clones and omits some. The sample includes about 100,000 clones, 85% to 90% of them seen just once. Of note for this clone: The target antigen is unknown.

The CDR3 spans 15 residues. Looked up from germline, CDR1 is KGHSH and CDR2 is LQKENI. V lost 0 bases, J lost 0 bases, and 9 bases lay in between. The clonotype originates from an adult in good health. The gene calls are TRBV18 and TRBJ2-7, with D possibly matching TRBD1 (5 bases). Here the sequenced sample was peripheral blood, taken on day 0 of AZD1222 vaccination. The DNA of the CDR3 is TGTGCCAGCTCACCACCGACAGTACGCTCCTACGAGCAGTACTTC. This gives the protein CASSPPTVRSYEQYF.